A single sample gave rise to the 5 T cell receptor beta chains below, sequenced in a study of Tregs in tolerant kidney transplant recipients. These TCRs are of unknown antigen specificity. Clones were sequenced by immunoSEQ multiplex PCR, and TCRdb holds only the in-frame ones, with some missing. This table holds roughly 40,000 clones, around 95% found once. The material sequenced was Tregs from blood cultured with allogeneic cells. The receptors come from a human donor in good health.

The rearrangement links TRBV6-1 to TRBJ1-2, with D maybe TRBD1 (5 bases). The V end lost 7 bases, the J end lost 4 bases, and 19 bases lay between the germline ends. The CDR3 is 15 residues long. CDR1 MNHNS and CDR2 SASEGT come from the germline V gene. The CDR3 DNA sequence: TGTGCCAGCACCCCAGGGACCCTAAGCTCCTATGGCTACACCTTC. Encoded protein: CASTPGTLSSYGYTF.

The V and J genes are TRBV4-1 and TRBJ2-2; TRBD2 agrees at 8 bases. Germline CDR1 MGHRA, CDR2 YSYEKL. The CDR3 sequence is 20 residues long. Trimming removed 3 bases from V and 0 bases from J; junction bases left unmatched: 15. CDR3 DNA sequence: TGCGCCAGCAGCCATCCCCCTCTTCTAGCGGGCTCCGCGAACACCGGGGAGCTGTTTTTT. It is translated as CASSHPPLLAGSANTGELFF.

V and J are TRBV29-1 and TRBJ1-2; TRBD1 is a possible D gene (5 bases). The V gene's germline CDR1 is SQVTM and CDR2 ANQGSEA. V lost 1 base and J lost 8, with 11 bases in between. This CDR3 region has 12 residues. CDR3 in amino acids: CSVEGRRGGYTF. DNA of the CDR3: TGCAGCGTTGAAGGCCGCCGGGGGGGCTACACCTTC.

The chain combines TRBV7-9 with TRBJ2-7, with D unresolved. Germline CDR1 and CDR2: SEHNR and FQNEAQ (reference sequence). The CDR3 totals 12 residues. V was clipped by 5 bases and J by 0 bases, with 5 bases between them. The CDR3 sequence: CASSKVSYEQYF. The DNA for the CDR3 is TGTGCCAGCAGCAAAGTCTCCTACGAGCAGTACTTC.

This sequence joins TRBV7-9 and TRBJ2-5, with 9 bases matching TRBD2. The CDR3 spans 15 residues. Per the germline V gene, CDR1 is SEHNR and CDR2 is FQNEAQ (reference sequence). V lost 3 bases to trimming and J lost 5 bases; unmatched junction nucleotides: 7. CDR3 in DNA: TGTGCCAGCAGCTTTGCTAGCGGGATCACGGAGACCCAGTACTTC. This sequence encodes CASSFASGITETQYF.